This TCR beta chain was recovered during a study of blood T cells in healthy people across ages. Note on this clonotype: Its target is not known.

Combining a sample-barcoded 5' primer with a J-beta primer mix, a second PCR ran for roughly 6 to 12 cycles. Each CDR3 protein gets one entry after TCRdb re-called the 5' RACE reads with MiXCR. The sample has hundreds of thousands of distinct CDR3 sequences; around three fifths are singletons. Study-level findings and limits: Observed TCR beta diversity per million T cells went down as age went up. This fall followed a roughly linear course with age. Changes seen in expanded clonotypes were possibly confounded by donor CMV status left unknown.

This CDR3 comprises 13 residues. Germline CDR1 SNHLY, CDR2 FYNNEI. The chain links TRBV2 to TRBJ2-3; no firm D call. This TCR came from a man aged 35-49 years in good health. The sequencing sample was made of blood. The CDR3 DNA is TGTGCGACCAAGGCCGACAGCACAGATACGCAGTATTTT. It specifies CATKADSTDTQYF. The variable domain in full, with the rest retrieved from reference TRBV2 and TRBJ2-3, is EPEVTQTPSHQVTQMGQEVILRCVPISNHLYFYWYRQILGQKVEFLVSFYNNEISEKSEIFDDQFSVERPDGSNFTLKIRSTKLEDSAMYFCATKADSTDTQYFGPGTRLTVL.